These 18 T cell receptor beta chains originate from one sample sequenced in a study of cytomegalovirus exposure and HLA in healthy donors. 13 Jbeta primers and 60 Vbeta primers were used for the PCR. Generated by immunoSEQ multiplex PCR, the TCRdb table keeps only in-frame clones and is missing some. The sample has about 150,000 clones, 76% seen once. Sequencing was done on a sample of PBMCs. These receptors came from a man in his forties in good health and CMV-seronegative.

The chain is built from TRBV30 and TRBJ2-1, with 11 bases fitting TRBD2. CDR3 size: 14 residues. CDR1 is GTSNPN and CDR2 is SVGIG in the germline V gene (reference sequence). Unmatched junction bases numbered 5, after V lost 4 bases and J lost 6 bases. The CDR3 reads CAWNTGTSGNEQFF. CDR3 nucleotides: TGTGCCTGGAATACCGGGACTAGCGGCAATGAGCAGTTCTTC.

Worth noting for this clone: A read error may produce the germline difference seen at one junction end. The CDR3 is CSSSTTGGELETQYF. DNA of the CDR3: TGTTCCAGCTCTACGACGGGGGGGGAATTAGAGACCCAGTACTTC. The V call is TRBV7-9, the J call TRBJ2-5; 8 nucleotides agree with TRBD2. This CDR3 has 15 residues. Germline values: CDR1 SEHNR, CDR2 FQNEAQ (reference sequence).

This clone was observed a handful of times. The rearrangement uses TRBV4-3 and TRBJ2-1, with TRBD2 as a possible D gene (6 bases). The CDR3 covers 16 residues. V lost 0 bases and J lost 0, with 9 bases in between. Germline V gene data show CDR1 as LGHNA and CDR2 as YSLEER. The chain's CDR3 is CASSQEAGSSYNEQFF. CDR3 bases: TGCGCCAGCAGCCAAGAGGCGGGGAGCTCCTACAATGAGCAGTTCTTC.

The rearrangement links TRBV9 to TRBJ2-7; 8 bases agree with TRBD1. This CDR3 has 14 residues. Germline CDR1 SGDLS, CDR2 YYNGEE. V lost 1 base to trimming and J lost 1 base; unmatched junction nucleotides: 1. Here the CDR3 DNA reads TGTGCCAGCAGCGTACAGGGGGCATCCTACGAGCAGTACTTC. This sequence encodes CASSVQGASYEQYF.

The gene calls are TRBV29-1 and TRBJ1-1; D gene ambiguous. The germline CDR1 and CDR2 sequences are SQVTM and ANQGSEA. V lost 4 bases and J lost 1, with 10 bases in between. The CDR3 consists of 13 residues. The CDR3 DNA reads as TGCAGCGTTGGGAGTTCGTGGAACACTGAAGCTTTCTTT. This codes for CSVGSSWNTEAFF.

This sequence joins TRBV7-9 and TRBJ2-1, with TRBD1 as a possible D gene (6 bases). The germline V gene encodes CDR1 SEHNR and CDR2 FQNEAQ (reference sequence). The CDR3 consists of 12 residues. The V end was cut by 6 bases, the J end by 6 bases, with 9 bases between. The CDR3 nucleotides read TGTGCCAGCAGGCCGGACAGCAATGAGCAGTTCTTC. It codes for CASRPDSNEQFF.

The genes are TRBV10-3 and TRBJ2-6; 9 nucleotides match TRBD1. The CDR3 has 15 amino acids. Trimming at V came to 3 bases and at J to 7 bases, leaving 4 bases not matched to a gene. Germline V gene data show CDR1 as ENHRY and CDR2 as SYGVKD. CDR3 protein: CAISDKGQGANVLTF. The CDR3 coding sequence is TGTGCCATCAGTGATAAGGGACAGGGAGCCAACGTCCTGACTTTC.

This clone has more than one count but fewer than ten. The V call is TRBV9, the J call TRBJ2-1; 9 bases are a match to TRBD2. The CDR3 extends over 16 amino acids. Germline assignment: CDR1 SGDLS and CDR2 YYNGEE. V shed 4 bases, J shed 2 bases, and the junction held 7 bases outside the gene matches. The DNA for the CDR3 is TGTGCCAGCAGCTTAAAGACTAGCGGAGCCTACAATGAGCAGTTCTTC. It codes for CASSLKTSGAYNEQFF.

The gene calls are TRBV5-1 and TRBJ2-2; D may be TRBD2 (6 bases). CDR3 length equals 15 residues. CDR1 SGHRS and CDR2 YFSETQ come from the germline V gene. Trimming took 2 bases from V and 1 from J, leaving 9 bases between them. The CDR3 DNA is TGCGCCAGCAGCTTTTACGGGGGGAACACCGGGGAGCTGTTTTTT. As protein: CASSFYGGNTGELFF.

The rearrangement joins TRBV25-1 to TRBJ2-7; D perhaps matches TRBD1 (6 bases). V gave up 3 bases and J gave up 1 base, with 22 bases separating them. Germline loops: CDR1 MGHDK, CDR2 SYGVNS. The CDR3 extends over 18 amino acids. CDR3 coding DNA: TGTGCCAGCAGTGATTTTCTCCATGCCCCAGGGGCTTCCTACGAGCAGTACTTC. Translation gives CASSDFLHAPGASYEQYF.

This clone was recorded a few times. The rearrangement links TRBV6-5 to TRBJ1-1; possibly TRBD1 for D (5 bases). The CDR3 runs 15 residues. Germline values: CDR1 MNHEY, CDR2 SVGAGI. V lost 0 bases and J 0 bases, leaving 8 bases between the germline ends. The CDR3: CASSYSRGLNTEAFF. Written as DNA, the CDR3 is TGTGCCAGCAGTTACTCGCGGGGGTTGAACACTGAAGCTTTCTTT.

This clone was observed a few times. This chain joins TRBV5-1 and TRBJ2-1; 7 bases align to TRBD2. With V trimmed by 6 bases and J by 4 bases, 7 bases remained unmatched. The CDR3 extends over 14 amino acids. CDR1 is SGHRS and CDR2 is YFSETQ in the germline V gene. CDR3 region: CASTPGGGYNEQFF. CDR3 sequence (DNA): TGCGCCAGCACCCCGGGAGGCGGATACAATGAGCAGTTCTTC.

The V gene is TRBV5-6, the J gene TRBJ2-7, with 7 bases identical to TRBD1. V trimming: 5 bases; J trimming: 1 base; junction bases outside the gene matches: 6. Germline assignment: CDR1 SGHDT and CDR2 YYEEEE. The CDR3 is made up of 14 amino acids. The CDR3 DNA reads as TGTGCCAGCAGGCAGGGGGTCCAATCCTACGAGCAGTACTTC. Encoded protein: CASRQGVQSYEQYF.

V gene TRBV19 combines with J gene TRBJ2-7; 10 positions match TRBD2. V lost 3 bases, J lost 0 bases, and 5 bases stayed unmatched. Germline CDR1 LNHDA, CDR2 SQIVND (reference sequence). CDR3 length equals 16 residues. The CDR3 coding sequence is TGTGCCAGTAGTATCAATCCTAGCGGGAGCTCCTACGAGCAGTACTTC. Translation: CASSINPSGSSYEQYF. The full variable domain, its missing parts supplied by reference TRBV19 and TRBJ2-7, is DGGITQSPKYLFRKEGQNVTLSCEQNLNHDAMYWYRQDPGQGLRLIYYSQIVNDFQKGDIAEGYSVSREKKESFPLTVTSAQKNPTAFYLCASSINPSGSSYEQYFGPGTRLTVT.

V gene TRBV12-5 combines with J gene TRBJ1-2, with a possible D match to TRBD1 (5 bases). The germline V and J ends were trimmed by 1 base and 4 bases, with 7 bases remaining between them. The CDR3 sequence is 13 residues long. Germline loops: CDR1 LGHNT, CDR2 FRNRAP. In DNA form, the CDR3 reads TGTGCTAGTGGTTTGGAGGGGTTCTATGGCTACACCTTC. Protein product: CASGLEGFYGYTF.

The chain carries TRBV6-1 and TRBJ2-5, with a tentative D call TRBD1 (6 bases). The tail of the sequence fits TRBJ2-7 better, so the J call may be wrong. The germline V gene has CDR1 MNHNS and CDR2 SASEGT. The CDR3 spans 15 residues. CDR3 sequence: CASWHRVLLRAEQYF. The CDR3 nucleotides are TGTGCCAGCTGGCACAGGGTTCTTCTTCGGGCCGAGCAGTACTTC.

V is TRBV9 and J is TRBJ2-3; perhaps TRBD1 as D (5 bases). Trimming took 0 bases from V and 3 from J, leaving 11 bases between them. The CDR3 is 15 residues long. Germline V CDR1 and CDR2: SGDLS, YYNGEE. The CDR3 sequence is CASSVAGRATDTQYF. The CDR3 nucleotides are TGTGCCAGCAGCGTAGCGGGCAGGGCGACAGATACGCAGTATTTT.

The rearrangement links TRBV7-2 to TRBJ2-1; D gene uncertain. Per the germline V gene, CDR1 is SGHTA and CDR2 is FQGNSA. V was cut by 4 bases and J by 9 bases, with 10 bases left in between. CDR3 size: 12 residues. The CDR3 here is CASSSEIGEQFF. DNA of the CDR3: TGTGCCAGCAGCTCTGAGATCGGTGAGCAGTTCTTC. The full variable domain, its missing parts supplied by reference TRBV7-2 and TRBJ2-1, is GAGVSQSPSNKVTEKGKDVELRCDPISGHTALYWYRQSLGQGLEFLIYFQGNSAPDKSGLPSDRFSAERTGGSVSTLTIQRTQQEDSAVYLCASSSEIGEQFFGPGTRLTVL.